This paragraph covers one TCR beta chain sequence. The antigen is not known. The sample is drawn from a study of radiotherapy plus CTLA-4 blockade in lung cancer. Findings and caveats of the study: Radiotherapy was combined with ipilimumab, and tumor-derived TCR clones then expanded in blood.

Some clones are missing from TCRdb's copy, which holds only in-frame ones; the method was immunoSEQ multiplex PCR. The table includes roughly 90,000 clones, 80% to 85% detected once. The CDR3 loop spans 16 amino acids. V shed 3 bases, J shed 4 bases, and the junction held 7 bases outside the gene matches. Germline assignment: CDR1 MNHEY and CDR2 SMNVEV (reference sequence). This rearrangement joins TRBV27 to TRBJ2-1, with TRBD2 matching 9 bases. The sequenced sample was peripheral blood, obtained from a patient treated with radiotherapy plus ipilimumab. The receptor was derived from a human donor with non-small cell lung cancer that progressed on radiotherapy plus ipilimumab. In DNA, the CDR3 is TGTGCCAGCAGTTTCGCCCTAACTAGCGGGTACAATGAGCAGTTCTTC. Translation gives CASSFALTSGYNEQFF.